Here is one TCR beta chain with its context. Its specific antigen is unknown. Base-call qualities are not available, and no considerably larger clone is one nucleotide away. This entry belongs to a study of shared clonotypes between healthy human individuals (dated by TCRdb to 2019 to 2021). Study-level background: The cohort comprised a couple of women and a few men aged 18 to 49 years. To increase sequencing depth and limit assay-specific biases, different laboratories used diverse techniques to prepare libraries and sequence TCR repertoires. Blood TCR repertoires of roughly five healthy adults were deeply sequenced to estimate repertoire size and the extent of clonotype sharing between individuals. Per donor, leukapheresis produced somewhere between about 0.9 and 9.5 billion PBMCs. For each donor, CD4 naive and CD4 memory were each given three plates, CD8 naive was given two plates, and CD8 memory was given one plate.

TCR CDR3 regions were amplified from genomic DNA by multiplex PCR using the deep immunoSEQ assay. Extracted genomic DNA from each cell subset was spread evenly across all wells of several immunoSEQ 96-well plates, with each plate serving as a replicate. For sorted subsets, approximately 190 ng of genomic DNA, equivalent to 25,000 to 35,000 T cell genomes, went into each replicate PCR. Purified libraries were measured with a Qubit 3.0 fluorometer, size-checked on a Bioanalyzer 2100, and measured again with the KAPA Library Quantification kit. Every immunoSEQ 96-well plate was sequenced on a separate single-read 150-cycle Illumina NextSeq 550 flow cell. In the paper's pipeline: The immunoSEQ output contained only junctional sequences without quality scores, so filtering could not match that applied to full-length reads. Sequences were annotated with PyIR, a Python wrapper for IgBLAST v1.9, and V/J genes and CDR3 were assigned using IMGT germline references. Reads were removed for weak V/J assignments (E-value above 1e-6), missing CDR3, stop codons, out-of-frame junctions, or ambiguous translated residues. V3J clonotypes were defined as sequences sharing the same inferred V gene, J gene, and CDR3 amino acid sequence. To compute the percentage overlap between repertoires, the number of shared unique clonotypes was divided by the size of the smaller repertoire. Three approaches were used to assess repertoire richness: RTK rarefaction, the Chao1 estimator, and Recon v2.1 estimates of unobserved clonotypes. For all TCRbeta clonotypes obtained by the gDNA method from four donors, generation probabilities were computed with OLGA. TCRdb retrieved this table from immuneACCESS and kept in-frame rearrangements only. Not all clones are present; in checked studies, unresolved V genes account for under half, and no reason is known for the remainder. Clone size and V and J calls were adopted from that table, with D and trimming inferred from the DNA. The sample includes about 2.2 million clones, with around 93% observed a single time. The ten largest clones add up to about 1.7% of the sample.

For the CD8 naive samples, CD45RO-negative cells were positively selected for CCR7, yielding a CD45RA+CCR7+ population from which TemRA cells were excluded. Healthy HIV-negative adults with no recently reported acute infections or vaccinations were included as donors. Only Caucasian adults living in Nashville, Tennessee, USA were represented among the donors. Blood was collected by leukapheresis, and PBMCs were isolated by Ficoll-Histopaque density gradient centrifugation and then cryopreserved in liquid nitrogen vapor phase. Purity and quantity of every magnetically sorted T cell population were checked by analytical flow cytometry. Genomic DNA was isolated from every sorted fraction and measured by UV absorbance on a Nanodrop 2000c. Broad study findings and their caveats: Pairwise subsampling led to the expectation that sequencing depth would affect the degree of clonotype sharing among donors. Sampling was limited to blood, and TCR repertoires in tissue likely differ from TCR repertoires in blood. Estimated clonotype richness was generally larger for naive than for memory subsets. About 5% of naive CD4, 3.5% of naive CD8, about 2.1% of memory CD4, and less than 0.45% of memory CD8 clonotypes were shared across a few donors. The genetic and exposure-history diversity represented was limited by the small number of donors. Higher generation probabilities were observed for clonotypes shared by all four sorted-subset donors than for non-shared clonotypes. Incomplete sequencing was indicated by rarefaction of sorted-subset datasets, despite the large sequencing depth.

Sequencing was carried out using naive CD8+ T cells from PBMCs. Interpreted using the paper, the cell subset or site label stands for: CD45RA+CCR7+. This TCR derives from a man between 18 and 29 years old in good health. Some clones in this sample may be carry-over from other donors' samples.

The bases are TGCGCCAGCAGTCAATCCCGAGGGGAGGACCTCCCCCAGCATTTT. Its product reads: CASSQSRGEDLPQHF. The rearrangement combines TRBV23-1 with TRBJ1-5; TRBD1 might be the D gene, on 5 matching bases. TRBV23-1 is marked as an open reading frame, function uncertain. The junction shows trimming of 0 bases on V and 10 bases on J, plus 16 bases between the germline ends. The CDR3 spans 15 residues, from the cysteine through the phenylalanine. CDR3 DNA is the only sequence kept; it has 45 bases, read in frame from the first base.